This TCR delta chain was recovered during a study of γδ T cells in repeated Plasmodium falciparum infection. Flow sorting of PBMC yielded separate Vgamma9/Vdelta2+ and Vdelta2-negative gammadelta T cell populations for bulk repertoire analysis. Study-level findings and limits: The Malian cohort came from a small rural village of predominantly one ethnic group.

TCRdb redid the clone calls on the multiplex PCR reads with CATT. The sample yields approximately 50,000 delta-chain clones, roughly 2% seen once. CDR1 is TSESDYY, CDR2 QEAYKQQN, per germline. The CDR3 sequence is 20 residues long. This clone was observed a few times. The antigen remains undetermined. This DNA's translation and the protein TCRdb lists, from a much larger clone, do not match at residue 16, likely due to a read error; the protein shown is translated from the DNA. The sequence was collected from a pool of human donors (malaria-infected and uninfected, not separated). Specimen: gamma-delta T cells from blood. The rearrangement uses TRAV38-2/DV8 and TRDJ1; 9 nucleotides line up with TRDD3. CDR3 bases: TGTGCTTATAGGAGCGCATTCCTATCATACTGGGGGACGTACACCGAGAAACTCATCTTT. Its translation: CAYRSAFLSYWGTYTEKLIF.